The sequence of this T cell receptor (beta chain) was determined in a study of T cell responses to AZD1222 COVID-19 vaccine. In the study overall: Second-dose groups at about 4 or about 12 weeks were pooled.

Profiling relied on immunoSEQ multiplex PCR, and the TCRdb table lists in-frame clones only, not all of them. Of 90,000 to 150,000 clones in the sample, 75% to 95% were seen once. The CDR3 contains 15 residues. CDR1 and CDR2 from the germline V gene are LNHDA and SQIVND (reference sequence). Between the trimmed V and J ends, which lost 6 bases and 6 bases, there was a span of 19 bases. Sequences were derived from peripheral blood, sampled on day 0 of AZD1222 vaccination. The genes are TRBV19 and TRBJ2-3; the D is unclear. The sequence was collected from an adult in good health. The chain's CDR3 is CASRLWISHPDTQYF. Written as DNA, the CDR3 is TGTGCCAGTAGACTTTGGATCTCGCACCCGGATACGCAGTATTTT. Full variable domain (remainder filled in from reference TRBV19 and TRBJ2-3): DGGITQSPKYLFRKEGQNVTLSCEQNLNHDAMYWYRQDPGQGLRLIYYSQIVNDFQKGDIAEGYSVSREKKESFPLTVTSAQKNPTAFYLCASRLWISHPDTQYFGPGTRLTVL.